This T cell receptor beta chain emerged from a study of CD8 T cells in Susac syndrome. CD8+ and CD4+ T cells circulating in blood were sequenced for TCR beta. The multiple sclerosis controls comprised treatment-naive patients whose relapsing-remitting disease was stable or active. This CDR3 is 15 amino acids long. V lost 2 bases and J lost 1; bases outside the gene matches: 4. Germline assignment: CDR1 SGDLS and CDR2 YYNGEE. Notes on this clonotype: The antigen is not known.

Study findings and constraints: As acknowledged by the study, its TCR sequencing and HLA analysis included a relatively small number of individuals.

With random hexamers, reverse transcription was performed on roughly 0.5 to 1 ug of RNA. Amplification of TCR beta CDR3 across 54 Vbeta and 13 Jbeta was performed with immunoSEQ multiplex PCR. TCRdb redid the calling of the immunoSEQ multiplex PCR reads with MiXCR, one entry per CDR3 protein. In the table there are some 200,000 distinct CDR3 sequences, roughly nine tenths of which are singletons. The chain links TRBV9 to TRBJ2-3; TRBD2 matches 7 bases. The material sequenced was CD8+ T cells from PBMCs. The origin of this receptor is a human donor with multiple sclerosis. CDR3 DNA: TGTGCCAGCAGCGTCAGCGGGATCGGCACAGATACGCAGTATTTT. Translated: CASSVSGIGTDTQYF.